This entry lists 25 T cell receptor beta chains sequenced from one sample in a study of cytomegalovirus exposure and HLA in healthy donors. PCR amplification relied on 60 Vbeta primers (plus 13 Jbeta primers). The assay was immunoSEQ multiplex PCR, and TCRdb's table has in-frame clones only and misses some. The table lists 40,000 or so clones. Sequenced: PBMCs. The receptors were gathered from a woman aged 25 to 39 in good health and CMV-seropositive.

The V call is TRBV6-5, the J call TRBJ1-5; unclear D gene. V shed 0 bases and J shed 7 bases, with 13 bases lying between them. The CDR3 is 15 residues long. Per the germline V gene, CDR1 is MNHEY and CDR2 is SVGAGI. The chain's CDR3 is CASSYSTVGGQPQHF. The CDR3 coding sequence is TGTGCCAGCAGTTACTCGACTGTTGGAGGACAGCCCCAGCATTTT.

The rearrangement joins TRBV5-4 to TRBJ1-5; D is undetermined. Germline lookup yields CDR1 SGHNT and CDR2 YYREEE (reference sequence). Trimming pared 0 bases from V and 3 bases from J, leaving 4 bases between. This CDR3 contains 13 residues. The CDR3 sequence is CASSLDNNQPQHF. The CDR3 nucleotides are TGTGCCAGCAGCTTGGACAACAATCAGCCCCAGCATTTT.

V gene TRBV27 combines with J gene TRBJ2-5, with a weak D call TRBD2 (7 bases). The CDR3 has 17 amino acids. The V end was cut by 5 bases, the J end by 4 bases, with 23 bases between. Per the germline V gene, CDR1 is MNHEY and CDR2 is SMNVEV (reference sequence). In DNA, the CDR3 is TGTGCCAGCAGTCCCGGTGGGGCGGGGGCGTCCCTAGAGACCCAGTACTTC. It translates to CASSPGGAGASLETQYF.

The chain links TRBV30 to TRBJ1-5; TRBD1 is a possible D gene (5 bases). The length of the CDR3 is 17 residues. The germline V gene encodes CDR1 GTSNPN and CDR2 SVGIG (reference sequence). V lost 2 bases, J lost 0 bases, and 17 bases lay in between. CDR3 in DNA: TGTGCCTGGAGTCTACTGGGGGGATCCCTTAGCAATCAGCCCCAGCATTTT. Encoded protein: CAWSLLGGSLSNQPQHF.

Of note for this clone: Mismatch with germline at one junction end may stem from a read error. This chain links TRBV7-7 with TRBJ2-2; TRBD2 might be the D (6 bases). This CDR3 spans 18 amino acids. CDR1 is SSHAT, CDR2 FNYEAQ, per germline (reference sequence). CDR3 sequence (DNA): TGTGCTAGCAGCACACTCCCCGCGGGGCCGGGGAACACCGGGGAGCTGTTTTTT. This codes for CASSTLPAGPGNTGELFF.

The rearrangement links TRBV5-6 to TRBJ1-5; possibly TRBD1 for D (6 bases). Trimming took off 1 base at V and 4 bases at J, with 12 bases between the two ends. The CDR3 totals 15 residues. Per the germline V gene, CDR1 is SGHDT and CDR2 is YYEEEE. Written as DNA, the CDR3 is TGTGCCAGCAGCTTGAGGGGGACACCTAATCAGCCCCAGCATTTT. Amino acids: CASSLRGTPNQPQHF.

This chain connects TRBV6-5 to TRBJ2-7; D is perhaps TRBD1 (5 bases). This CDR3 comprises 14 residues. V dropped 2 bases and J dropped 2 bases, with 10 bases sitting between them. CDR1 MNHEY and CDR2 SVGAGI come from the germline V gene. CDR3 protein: CASSYERGAYEQYF. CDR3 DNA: TGTGCCAGCAGTTACGAAAGGGGCGCCTACGAGCAGTACTTC.

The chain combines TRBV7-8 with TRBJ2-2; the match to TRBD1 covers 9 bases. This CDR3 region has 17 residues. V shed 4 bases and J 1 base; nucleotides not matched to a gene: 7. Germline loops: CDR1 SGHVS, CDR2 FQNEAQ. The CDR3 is CASSSTGTGMNTGELFF. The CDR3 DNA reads TGTGCCAGCAGCTCAACCGGGACAGGGATGAACACCGGGGAGCTGTTTTTT.

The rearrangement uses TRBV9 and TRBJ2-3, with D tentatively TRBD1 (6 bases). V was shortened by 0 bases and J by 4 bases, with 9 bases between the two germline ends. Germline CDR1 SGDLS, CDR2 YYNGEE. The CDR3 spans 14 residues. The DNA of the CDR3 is TGTGCCAGCAGCGTAGAACAGGGAGCAGATACGCAGTATTTT. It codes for CASSVEQGADTQYF.

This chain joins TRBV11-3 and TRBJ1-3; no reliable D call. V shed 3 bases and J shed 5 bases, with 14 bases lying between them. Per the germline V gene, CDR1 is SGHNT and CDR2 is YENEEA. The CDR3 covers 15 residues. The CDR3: CASSFHRDPRNTIYF. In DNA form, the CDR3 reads TGTGCCAGCAGCTTCCACAGAGATCCGAGAAACACCATATATTTT.

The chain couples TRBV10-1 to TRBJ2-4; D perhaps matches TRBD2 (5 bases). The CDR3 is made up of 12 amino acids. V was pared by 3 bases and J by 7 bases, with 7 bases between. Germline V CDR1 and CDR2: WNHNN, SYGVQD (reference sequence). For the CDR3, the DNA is TGCGCCAGCAGTGACCCGGGGAACATTCAGTACTTC. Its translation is CASSDPGNIQYF.

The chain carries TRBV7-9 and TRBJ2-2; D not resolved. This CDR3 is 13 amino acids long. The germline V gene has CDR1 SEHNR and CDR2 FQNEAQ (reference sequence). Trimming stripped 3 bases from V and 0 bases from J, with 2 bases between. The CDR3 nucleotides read TGTGCCAGCAGCTTCTCGAACACCGGGGAGCTGTTTTTT. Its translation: CASSFSNTGELFF.

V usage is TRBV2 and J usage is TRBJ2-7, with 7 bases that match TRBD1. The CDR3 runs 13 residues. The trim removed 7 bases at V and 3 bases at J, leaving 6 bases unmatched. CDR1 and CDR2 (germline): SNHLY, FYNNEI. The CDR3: CASMRDSDYEQYF. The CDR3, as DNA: TGTGCCAGCATGAGGGACAGCGACTACGAGCAGTACTTC.

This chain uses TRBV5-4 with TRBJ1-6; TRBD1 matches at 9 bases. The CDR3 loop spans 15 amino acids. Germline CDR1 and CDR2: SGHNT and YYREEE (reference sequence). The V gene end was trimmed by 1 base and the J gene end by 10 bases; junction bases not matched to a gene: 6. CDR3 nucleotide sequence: TGTGCCAGCAGCTTGACGGGACAGGGACCCTCACCCCTCCACTTT. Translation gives CASSLTGQGPSPLHF.

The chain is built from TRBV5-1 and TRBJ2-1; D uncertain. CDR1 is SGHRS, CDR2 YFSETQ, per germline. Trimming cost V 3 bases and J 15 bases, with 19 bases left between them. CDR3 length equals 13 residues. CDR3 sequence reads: CASSSTWARESFF. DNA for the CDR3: TGCGCCAGCAGCTCTACCTGGGCGCGCGAATCGTTCTTC.

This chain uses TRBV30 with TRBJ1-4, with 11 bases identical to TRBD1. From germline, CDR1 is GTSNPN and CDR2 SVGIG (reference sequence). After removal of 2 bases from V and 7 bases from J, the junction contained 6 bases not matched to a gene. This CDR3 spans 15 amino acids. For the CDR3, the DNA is TGTGCCTGGAGTATTCGGACAGGGGGCCCTGAAAAACTGTTTTTT. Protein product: CAWSIRTGGPEKLFF.

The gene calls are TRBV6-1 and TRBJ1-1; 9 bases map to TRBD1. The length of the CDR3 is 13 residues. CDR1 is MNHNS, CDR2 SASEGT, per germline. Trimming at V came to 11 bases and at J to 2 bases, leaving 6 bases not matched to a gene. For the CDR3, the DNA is TGTGCCGCCCGGGACAGGGTTAACACTGAAGCTTTCTTT. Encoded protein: CAARDRVNTEAFF.

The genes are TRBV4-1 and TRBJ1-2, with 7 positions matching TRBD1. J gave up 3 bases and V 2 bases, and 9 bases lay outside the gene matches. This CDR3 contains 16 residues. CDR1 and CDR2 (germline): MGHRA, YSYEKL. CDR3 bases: TGCGCCAGCAGCCAAACAGAGGGGGCGTTTCACTATGGCTACACCTTC. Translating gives CASSQTEGAFHYGYTF.

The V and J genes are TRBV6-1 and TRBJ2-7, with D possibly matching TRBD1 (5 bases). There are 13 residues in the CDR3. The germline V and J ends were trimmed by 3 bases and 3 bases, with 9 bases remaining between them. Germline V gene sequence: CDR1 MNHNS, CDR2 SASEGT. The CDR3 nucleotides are TGTGCCAGCAGTGAGGACAATTACTACGAGCAGTACTTC. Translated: CASSEDNYYEQYF.

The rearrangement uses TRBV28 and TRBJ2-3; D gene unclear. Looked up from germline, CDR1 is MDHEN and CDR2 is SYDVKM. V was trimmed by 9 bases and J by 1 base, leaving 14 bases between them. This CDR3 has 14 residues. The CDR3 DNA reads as TGTGCCAGTCGCCTATCCTACGGCACAGATACGCAGTATTTT. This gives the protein CASRLSYGTDTQYF.

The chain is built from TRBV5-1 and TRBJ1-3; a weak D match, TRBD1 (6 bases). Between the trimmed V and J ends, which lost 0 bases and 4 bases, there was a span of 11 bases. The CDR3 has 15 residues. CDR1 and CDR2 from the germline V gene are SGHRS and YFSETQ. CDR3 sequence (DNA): TGCGCCAGCAGCTTGGGAGGGGGTAAAGGAAACACCATATATTTT. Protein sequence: CASSLGGGKGNTIYF.

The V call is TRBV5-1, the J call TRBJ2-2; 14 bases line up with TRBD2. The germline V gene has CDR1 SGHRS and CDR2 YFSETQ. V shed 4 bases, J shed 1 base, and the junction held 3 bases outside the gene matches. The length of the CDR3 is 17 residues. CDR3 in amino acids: CASSPGLAGGNTGELFF. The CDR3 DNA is TGCGCCAGCAGCCCCGGACTAGCGGGGGGGAACACCGGGGAGCTGTTTTTT.

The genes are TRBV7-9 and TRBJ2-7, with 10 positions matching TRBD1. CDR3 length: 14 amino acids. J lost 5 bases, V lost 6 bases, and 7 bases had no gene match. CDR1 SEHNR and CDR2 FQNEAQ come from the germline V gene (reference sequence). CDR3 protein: CASRGGQGRHEQYF. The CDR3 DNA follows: TGTGCCAGCAGGGGGGGACAGGGGAGGCACGAGCAGTACTTC.

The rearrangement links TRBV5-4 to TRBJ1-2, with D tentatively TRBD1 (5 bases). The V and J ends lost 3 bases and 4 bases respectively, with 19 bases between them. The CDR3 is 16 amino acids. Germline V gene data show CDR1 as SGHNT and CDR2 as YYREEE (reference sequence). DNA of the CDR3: TGTGCCAGCAGCTCAGCCGCGGACAAATTTTCCTATGGCTACACCTTC. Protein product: CASSSAADKFSYGYTF.

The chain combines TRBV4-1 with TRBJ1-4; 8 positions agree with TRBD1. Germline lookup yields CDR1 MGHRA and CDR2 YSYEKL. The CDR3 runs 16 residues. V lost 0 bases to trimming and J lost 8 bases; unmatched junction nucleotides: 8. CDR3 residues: CASSQEADRGREKLFF. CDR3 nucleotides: TGCGCCAGCAGCCAAGAGGCAGACAGGGGACGGGAAAAACTGTTTTTT.